What follows describes a single T cell receptor (beta chain). What antigen it recognizes has not been identified. No qualities accompany the bases; no much larger clone lies one base away. Whole blood was collected in K2EDTA tubes by collaborating institutions according to the institutions' own protocols. Collaborator samples were shipped for TCRbeta analysis as frozen whole blood, isolated PBMCs, or DNA extracted from either sample type. The immunoSEQ Assay, a bias-controlled multiplex PCR, was used to amplify TCRbeta CDR3 regions from genomic DNA. Processing in the source paper ran as follows. Nucleated cell counts per sample were estimated from amplification of reference gene primers within the assay. To quantify the absolute abundance of each unique TCRbeta CDR3 rearrangement, sequence reads were collapsed and filtered. For each sample, productive Simpson clonality was calculated as the square root of Simpson's diversity index across productive rearrangements. The table was pulled from immuneACCESS by TCRdb, which kept in-frame rearrangements only. Such tables lose some clones; where checked, under half of the loss comes from unresolved V genes, and the rest has no known cause. The V and J calls and clone size were taken over from that table, and D and trimming were inferred from the DNA. The sample contains about 46,000 clones, around 87% of them found a single time. Around 15% of the sample belongs to the ten largest clones.

The sample belongs to a study of blood T cell repertoires in COVID-19 (dated by TCRdb to between 2020 and 2021). General notes on the study: Collaborator samples came from the United States, Italy and Spain and covered acute and convalescent phases of COVID-19. The material from the prospective study consisted of cDNA or gDNA derived from T cells, B-cell-depleted T cells, or PBMCs. Subjects who had been exposed to COVID-19, were actively infected with it, or had recovered from it provided the deeply sampled blood TCRbeta repertoires that made up the dataset. The repertoires were released in a freely available public database intended as a resource for research on the immune response to SARS-CoV-2. Samples were obtained from the ongoing ImmuneRACE study (first 160 participants) and from about 1,300 subjects provided by 6 global collaborators. Nearly every sample came with metadata listing a de-identified subject ID, COVID-19 status, age in years and sex. HLA class I and class II types, where available, came from metadata supplied by the sample provider rather than from assay-based typing.

Study-level results and caveats: The amount of clinical and demographic metadata varied by source and participant and was provided uncurated.

The CDR3 has 16 amino acids, counting the end cysteine and phenylalanine. The sequence is cut down to CDR3 DNA, 48 bases in frame from base 1. Trimming removed 4 bases from V and 2 bases from J, leaving 17 bases between the germline ends. Via the germline V gene, CDR1 is KGHDR and CDR2 SFDVKD. Sequencing was carried out using peripheral blood. This TCR derives from a human donor in a cohort sampled during active COVID-19. Recombination connected TRBV24-1 to TRBJ2-7; the D segment could be TRBD2, given 7 matching bases. CDR3 loop: CATSDRGGGGPYEQYF. The nucleotide sequence is TGTGCCACCAGTGACCGGGGAGGGGGGGGCCCCTACGAGCAGTACTTC.